This T cell receptor beta chain was captured in a study of T-cell reconstitution after alpha-beta-depleted transplantation in children. Germline lookup yields CDR1 MNHNS and CDR2 SASEGT. Trimming shortened V by 6 bases and J by 4 bases, and 18 bases separated the two germline ends. The CDR3 runs 15 residues. Molecular barcoding with unique molecular identifiers was used for the TCRbeta library. Each CDR3 protein is one row after TCRdb ran MiXCR on the PCR reads. The profile covers some 600,000 distinct CDR3 sequences, with over 15% appearing a single time and 1.1% taken by the ten largest. Sequenced material: PBMCs from the stem cell graft donor, taken from the stem cell graft. This clonotype originated in a human donor who donated a stem cell graft to a child with acute myeloid leukemia. V usage is TRBV6-1 and J usage is TRBJ2-5; D perhaps matches TRBD1 (7 bases). This CDR3 reads CASSPRRQGGETQYF. In nucleotides, the CDR3 is TGTGCCAGCAGCCCGAGGAGACAGGGAGGAGAGACCCAGTACTTC.